These T cell receptor beta chains were read from a single sample in a study of blood T cell repertoires in COVID-19. Libraries were prepared by immunoSEQ multiplex PCR; TCRdb keeps only in-frame clonotypes and omits some of them. This sample yields approximately 190,000 clones, of which 80% are seen a single time; around 6.9% belongs to the top ten. Sequencing was done on a sample of peripheral blood. The receptors come from a man aged 55 to 70 with acute or convalescent COVID-19. Both conserved end residues are part of each CDR3. The D gene is left open where the match is weak. Part of the rows lack a size; the others show once, few, many or a class for expanded clones.

size	D	V	J	CDR3	DNA
.	.	TRBV7-2	TRBJ1-5	CASSLVGGTRQPQHF	TGTGCCAGCAGCTTAGTCGGAGGGACGCGTCAGCCCCAGCATTTT
.	TRBD1	TRBV9	TRBJ1-2	CASSLQGRQYYGYTF	TGTGCCAGCAGCTTACAGGGGAGGCAATACTATGGCTACACCTTC
.	TRBD1	TRBV28	TRBJ1-1	CASSLVGQGRANTEAFF	TGTGCCAGCAGTTTAGTTGGACAGGGGAGGGCGAACACTGAAGCTTTCTTT
.	TRBD1	TRBV6-1	TRBJ1-2	CASSELLWTGTNYGYTF	TGTGCCAGCAGTGAACTCCTATGGACAGGGACTAACTATGGCTACACCTTC
once	.	TRBV27	TRBJ1-2	CASSMREANYGYTF	TGTGCCAGCAGTATGAGGGAAGCTAACTATGGCTACACCTTC
.	TRBD1	TRBV9	TRBJ1-6	CASSVGGTAYNSPLHF	TGTGCCAGCAGCGTAGGTGGGACAGCCTATAATTCACCCCTCCACTTT
.	.	TRBV5-6	TRBJ2-7	CASSMDRLASYEQYF	TGTGCCAGCAGCATGGACAGACTAGCCTCCTACGAGCAGTACTTC
.	.	TRBV2	TRBJ1-2	CASSEERGGYTF	TGTGCCAGCAGTGAAGAAAGGGGCGGCTACACCTTC
few	TRBD2	TRBV6-2/TRBV6-3	TRBJ2-1	CASSGRANEQFF	TGTGCCAGCAGTGGGAGGGCAAATGAGCAGTTCTTC
.	.	TRBV28	TRBJ1-5	CASSSVGGGNQPQHF	TGTGCCAGCAGCTCGGTAGGGGGAGGCAATCAGCCCCAGCATTTT
.	.	TRBV13	TRBJ1-6	CASSPIRGKGVYSPLHF	TGTGCCAGCAGCCCGATAAGGGGGAAGGGGGTGTATTCACCCCTCCACTTT
.	TRBD2	TRBV14	TRBJ2-3	CASSLGLVTDTQYF	TGTGCCAGCAGCCTTGGACTAGTCACAGATACGCAGTATTTT
.	.	TRBV18	TRBJ1-1	CASSLGTMNAEAFF	TGTGCCAGCTCACTCGGGACTATGAACGCTGAAGCTTTCTTT
.	TRBD1	TRBV3-1/TRBV3-2	TRBJ1-1	CASSLGTGNTEAFF	TGTGCCAGCAGCCTAGGGACAGGCAACACTGAAGCTTTCTTT
.	TRBD2	TRBV19	TRBJ2-7	CSRLAGGVNSYEQYF	TGTTCTCGGCTAGCGGGAGGCGTCAACTCCTACGAGCAGTACTTC
.	.	TRBV3-1/TRBV3-2	TRBJ1-5	CASSQDREGYQPQHF	TGTGCCAGCAGCCAAGACAGGGAGGGATATCAGCCCCAGCATTTT
.	TRBD2	TRBV7-9	TRBJ2-7	CASSARWTSGYEQYF	TGTGCCAGCAGCGCCCGCTGGACTAGCGGGTACGAGCAGTACTTC
.	TRBD1	TRBV19	TRBJ1-5	CASSRGQNGQPQHF	TGTGCCAGTAGCCGGGGACAGAACGGGCAGCCCCAGCATTTT
.	.	TRBV7-9	TRBJ1-2	CASSRLGGGYTF	TGTGCCAGCAGCCGTTTGGGGGGTGGCTACACCTTC
.	.	TRBV15	TRBJ2-1	CATSRGGLYSYNEQFF	TGTGCCACCAGCAGAGGGGGACTCTATTCCTACAATGAGCAGTTCTTC
.	.	TRBV11-2	TRBJ2-7	CASSLDRGRQYF	TGTGCCAGCAGCTTAGATAGGGGCCGACAGTACTTC
.	.	TRBV6-5	TRBJ2-2	CASSHRGGWTGELFF	TGTGCCAGCAGCCACCGTGGGGGCTGGACCGGGGAGCTGTTTTTT
few	TRBD1	TRBV19	TRBJ1-5	CASRQGSDNQPQHF	TGTGCCAGCAGACAGGGCTCAGACAATCAGCCCCAGCATTTT
.	.	TRBV6-5	TRBJ1-1	CASNKGQPTEAFF	TGTGCCAGCAACAAGGGACAACCCACTGAAGCTTTCTTT
.	.	TRBV9	TRBJ2-6	CASSVASGGIGANVLTF	TGTGCCAGCAGCGTAGCTTCTGGGGGGATCGGGGCCAACGTCCTGACTTTC
.	.	TRBV7-3	TRBJ2-1	CASSLGQGPDLYEQFF	TGTGCCAGCAGCTTAGGGCAGGGGCCGGATTTATATGAGCAGTTCTTC
.	TRBD1	TRBV2	TRBJ1-2	CASSQEGEGAVVYGYTF	TGTGCCAGCAGCCAAGAGGGAGAGGGGGCAGTTGTCTATGGCTACACCTTC
few	.	TRBV4-1	TRBJ1-3	CASSRSTGTGNTIYF	TGCGCCAGCAGCCGTTCGACGGGAACTGGAAACACCATATATTTT
few	TRBD1	TRBV2	TRBJ1-5	CASKRGTGSNQPQHF	TGTGCCAGTAAGCGCGGGACAGGGAGCAATCAGCCCCAGCATTTT
.	TRBD1	TRBV18	TRBJ2-1	CASSPSVAGTASYNEQFF	TGTGCCAGCTCACCATCGGTCGCCGGGACAGCCTCCTACAATGAGCAGTTCTTC
once	.	TRBV18	TRBJ1-2	CASSLATGRNGYTF	TGTGCCAGCTCCCTTGCAACAGGCAGGAATGGCTACACCTTC
.	.	TRBV25-1	TRBJ1-3	CASSEDRTAGNTIYF	TGTGCCAGCAGTGAAGACCGGACAGCTGGAAACACCATATATTTT
once	TRBD1	TRBV24-1	TRBJ2-5	CATSEGQGVEGETQYF	TGTGCCACCAGTGAGGGACAGGGAGTTGAAGGAGAGACCCAGTACTTC
.	TRBD2	TRBV2	TRBJ2-3	CASSVIAGNVDTQYF	TGTGCCAGCAGTGTAATAGCGGGGAATGTTGATACGCAGTATTTT
.	TRBD2	TRBV5-5	TRBJ2-1	CASSLDVSGSMNEQFF	TGTGCCAGCAGCTTGGATGTAAGCGGGAGTATGAATGAGCAGTTCTTC
.	TRBD2	TRBV6-2/TRBV6-3	TRBJ2-1	CASSSAGGSYNEQFF	TGTGCCAGCAGTTCTGCGGGAGGTTCCTACAATGAGCAGTTCTTC
once	.	TRBV24-1	TRBJ2-1	CATQQSAGEQFF	TGTGCCACCCAGCAGAGTGCGGGAGAGCAGTTCTTC
.	TRBD1	TRBV18	TRBJ1-6	CASSLGQGNNSPLHF	TGTGCCAGCTCACTGGGACAGGGAAACAATTCACCCCTCCACTTT
.	TRBD1	TRBV4-1	TRBJ2-1	CASSLRDRGRDEQFF	TGCGCCAGCAGCCTCCGGGACAGGGGTCGGGATGAGCAGTTCTTC
once	.	TRBV5-1	TRBJ2-1	CASSFAGNEQFF	TGCGCCAGCAGCTTCGCGGGGAATGAGCAGTTCTTC
.	.	TRBV3-1/TRBV3-2	TRBJ1-6	CASSQEYGPLHF	TGTGCCAGCAGCCAGGAGTATGGGCCCCTCCACTTT
.	.	TRBV2	TRBJ1-5	CASSGAAVGNQPQHF	TGTGCCAGCAGCGGAGCCGCGGTCGGCAATCAGCCCCAGCATTTT
.	.	TRBV18	TRBJ1-3	CASSQGQVSGNTIYF	TGTGCCAGCTCACAGGGACAAGTCTCTGGAAACACCATATATTTT
.	.	TRBV7-9	TRBJ2-7	CASSSPQYEQYF	TGTGCCAGCAGCTCTCCACAGTACGAGCAGTACTTC
.	.	TRBV21-1	TRBJ2-7	CASSKGGPGLAGGPDIRGDEQYF	TGTGCCAGCAGCAAAGGAGGTCCGGGCCTAGCGGGAGGGCCGGACATTCGCGGGGACGAGCAGTACTTC
.	TRBD1	TRBV5-1	TRBJ1-1	CASSLVGQGNTEAFF	TGCGCCAGCAGCTTGGTGGGACAGGGGAACACTGAAGCTTTCTTT
.	.	TRBV28	TRBJ1-1	CASSLWAGATEAFF	TGTGCCAGCAGTTTATGGGCGGGGGCAACTGAAGCTTTCTTT
.	TRBD1	TRBV3-1/TRBV3-2	TRBJ1-2	CASSHFQDRGQDGYTF	TGTGCCAGCAGCCACTTCCAGGACAGGGGCCAGGATGGCTACACCTTC
.	TRBD1	TRBV18	TRBJ1-4	CETGVREKLFF	TGTGAAACAGGGGTAAGAGAAAAACTGTTTTTT
.	.	TRBV19	TRBJ1-1	CASSIGRDAPKGAFF	TGTGCCAGTAGTATAGGGAGGGACGCCCCAAAGGGGGCTTTCTTT
.	TRBD2	TRBV6-6	TRBJ2-7	CASSRTSGLSPSYEQYF	TGTGCCAGCAGTCGGACTAGCGGGCTAAGCCCATCCTACGAGCAGTACTTC
.	TRBD2	TRBV6-2/TRBV6-3	TRBJ2-7	CASSYGLAGGPSYEQYF	TGTGCCAGCAGTTACGGACTAGCGGGGGGCCCCTCCTACGAGCAGTACTTC
.	TRBD1	TRBV15	TRBJ2-2	CATSRRTGNTGELFF	TGTGCCACCAGCAGGAGGACAGGAAACACCGGGGAGCTGTTTTTT
.	.	TRBV3-1/TRBV3-2	TRBJ1-6	CASSQRMGGAGNSPLHF	TGTGCCAGCAGCCAAAGGATGGGGGGGGCTGGTAATTCACCCCTCCACTTT
.	.	TRBV5-8	TRBJ1-5	CASSLGTVQPQHF	TGTGCCAGCAGCTTGGGGACAGTCCAGCCCCAGCATTTT